Listed below are T cell receptor beta chains from one sample, sequenced in a study of cytomegalovirus exposure and HLA in healthy donors. Clones were read by immunoSEQ multiplex PCR, and TCRdb kept only the in-frame ones, dropping some. The repertoire holds 55,000 to 75,000 clones, with around 73% as singletons. The sequenced material came from PBMCs. The source is a girl between 5 and 17 years old in good health and CMV-seropositive. The CDR3 runs from the conserved cysteine through the conserved F or W. The size of a clone is reported for some rows only, either as once, few or many, or as a class for expanded clones.

>TRBV30|-|TRBJ2-2|15
CAWSDLGGHTGELFF
>TRBV6-5|once|TRBJ1-5|15
CASSRDRGGYQPQHF
>TRBV5-3|-|TRBJ2-7|15
CASKQALAGPYEQYF
>TRBV19|-|TRBJ1-5|15
CASSILDRVDQPQHF
>TRBV21-1|-|TRBJ2-3|15
CASSKVVHRLAGQYF
>TRBV11-2|-|TRBJ2-2|16
CASSPNLQGGRLHPFF
>TRBV7-9|few|TRBJ2-7|16
CASSLIPGQRTRVQYF
>TRBV6-5|few|TRBJ1-2|14
CASSYSGQYYGYTF
>TRBV6-5|-|TRBJ2-2|13
CATSETRTGELFF
>TRBV28|-|TRBJ2-7|15
CASSIPGTGAHEQYF
>TRBV5-6|few|TRBJ2-7|12
CASSLVVSEQYF
>TRBV29-1|few|TRBJ2-3|10
CSVSWDTQYF
>TRBV10-3|-|TRBJ1-2|15
CAITPGEGGRGGYTF
>TRBV5-4|-|TRBJ1-2|13
CASSGDRPYGYTF
>TRBV28|once|TRBJ2-3|14
CASSFRGRTNTQYF
>TRBV11-2|-|TRBJ2-3|15
CASSRQGISTDTQYF
>TRBV18|once|TRBJ1-1|14
CASSLRQGKSEAFF
>TRBV29-1|-|TRBJ2-3|14
CSVEGSEGTDTQYF
>TRBV4-1|once|TRBJ1-2|14
CASSQEAQGNGYTF
>TRBV20-1|-|TRBJ1-1|11
CSANRDTEAFF
>TRBV12-5|-|TRBJ2-1|11
CASGYYNEQFF
>TRBV5-8|-|TRBJ2-1|15
CASSLGTSGSNEQFF
>TRBV7-6|-|TRBJ1-2|15
CASSLARGWDYGYTF
>TRBV6-1|-|TRBJ2-7|14
CASRDRDSGTEQYF
>TRBV18|once|TRBJ1-4|15
CASSLTGGGREKLFF
>TRBV6-5|-|TRBJ2-1|14
CASSYSQLSNEQFF
>TRBV5-6|-|TRBJ2-7|15
CASSSPDRALSEQYF
>TRBV9|-|TRBJ2-3|15
CASSVGGLGTDTQYF
>TRBV14|-|TRBJ2-7|15
CASSQGQGVIYEQYF
>TRBV18|once|TRBJ1-1|14
CASLRDRENTEAFF
>TRBV4-2|-|TRBJ1-3|15
CASSQGTNSGNTIYF
>TRBV28|-|TRBJ1-2|13
CASSHDSPYGYTF
>TRBV5-1|-|TRBJ1-1|18
CASSLSVPGLGMNTEAFF
>TRBV25-1|-|TRBJ1-2|15
CASSEYTAGNYGYTF
>TRBV7-9|few|TRBJ1-5|13
CASSVGGLQPQHF
>TRBV4-1|few|TRBJ1-5|16
CASSRSERTGNWPQHF